This TCR beta chain was identified during a study of immune characterization of retroperitoneal liposarcoma. Germline CDR1 MNHEY, CDR2 SVGAGI. The CDR3 is 14 amino acids. J gave up 6 bases and V 2 bases, and 5 bases lay outside the gene matches. TCRdb independently ran MiXCR on the PCR reads; one entry per CDR3 protein. The table has 9,500 to 11,000 distinct CDR3 sequences, around 28% seen once. V is TRBV6-5 and J is TRBJ2-3; 7 bases map to TRBD1. What was sequenced was tumor tissue. The TCR was taken from a male donor with retroperitoneal liposarcoma. In DNA form, the CDR3 reads TGTGCCAGCAGTTACAGGGGGCTCATTGATACGCAGTATTTT. It is translated as CASSYRGLIDTQYF.